This T cell receptor (beta chain) is from a study of shared clonotypes between healthy human individuals. Germline V gives CDR1 SQVTM, CDR2 ANQGSEA. J gave up 8 bases and V 4 bases, and 2 bases lay outside the gene matches. This CDR3 region has 13 residues. Only one count was recorded for this clone. Profiling relied on immunoSEQ multiplex PCR, and the TCRdb table lists in-frame clones only, not all of them. Among 85,000 to 100,000 clones, less than 80% were seen once, and the ten largest hold about 45%. The study enrolled healthy HIV-negative adults without recent acute infections or vaccinations as donors.

The source is a man under 40 in good health. Sequenced sample: memory CD8+ T cells sorted from blood. Subset here: CD45RO+ cells pooled with CCR7-negative TemRA cells. V usage is TRBV29-1 and J usage is TRBJ2-1, with 13 bases matching TRBD2. CDR3 in amino acids: CSVGGLAGYEQFF. In DNA, the CDR3 is TGCAGCGTTGGGGGACTAGCGGGATATGAGCAGTTCTTC.